This T cell receptor beta chain was documented in a study of human T cells and chemical hapten exposure. This sample's time point: patch test 2, 6 weeks after DPC sensitization. Treatment here: therapeutic diphenylcyclopropenone sensitization with weekly scalp DPC. Each patch test followed a blood draw. The CDR3 extends over 14 amino acids. Germline V CDR1 and CDR2: MNHEY, SVGEGT. The V and J ends lost 6 bases and 2 bases respectively, with 13 bases between them. MiXCR, run by TCRdb on the RACE reads, gives a single entry per CDR3 protein. The table lists tens of thousands of distinct CDR3 sequences, 10% of them singletons.

V and J are TRBV6-2 or TRBV6-3 and TRBJ1-2, with D tentatively TRBD1 (5 bases). The source was whole blood, collected in connection with sensitization to the hapten diphenylcyclopropenone (DPC). This sequence originates from a woman under 40 with alopecia areata. Some clones in this sample may be carry-over from other donors' samples. CDR3 sequence reads: CASSTRGTNYGYTF. The CDR3 DNA reads as TGTGCCAGCAGCACACGGGGGACGAACTATGGCTACACCTTC.